The 27 T cell receptor beta chains reported below all come from one sample, sequenced in a study of regulatory dendritic cells for organ transplantation (dated by TCRdb to the late 2010s). Libraries came from the immunoSEQ multiplex PCR assay. TCRdb took over this immuneACCESS table, retaining in-frame rearrangements with V and J assigned. Such tables are incomplete; in checked studies, under half of the missing clones stem from an unresolved V gene, and the remainder is unexplained. Within this sample are approximately 9,300 clones, with around 80% of them counted one time only. The ten most abundant clones make up 2.5% to 3% of the sample. Sorted T cell subsets were CFSE-labeled and co-cultured for roughly 5 days with allogeneic regulatory or mature dendritic cells at a 1:10 DC:T ratio. What these receptors recognize is not known. Sequenced input: memory CD4+ T cells from blood cultured with dendritic cells. The cell subset or site label for this specimen denotes: CD45RO+ memory T cells. The receptor set was obtained from a human donor in good health.

The chain links TRBV2 to TRBJ1-1; D perhaps matches TRBD1 (6 bases). The CDR3 contains 13 residues. Germline V gives CDR1 SNHLY, CDR2 FYNNEI. V dropped 7 bases and J dropped 5 bases, with 14 bases sitting between them. The CDR3 loop reads CASTSGEGTEAFF. CDR3 in DNA: TGTGCCAGCACCTCAGGGGAAGGGACTGAAGCTTTCTTT.

The chain is built from TRBV7-8 and TRBJ2-7, with TRBD1 matching over 10 bases. Germline V gene data show CDR1 as SGHVS and CDR2 as FQNEAQ. The CDR3 totals 12 residues. The V and J ends lost 5 bases and 10 bases, in that order; junction bases with no gene match: 5. The CDR3 nucleotides read TGTGCCAGCAGCCGGGGACAGGGGAATCAGTACTTC. Protein sequence: CASSRGQGNQYF.

This clone was detected a few times. The chain carries TRBV6-5 and TRBJ1-4; a possible D gene is TRBD1 (6 bases). V was cut by 2 bases and J by 2 bases, with 12 bases left in between. Germline-derived CDR1 and CDR2 are MNHEY and SVGAGI. The CDR3 is 16 residues long. In DNA form, the CDR3 reads TGTGCCAGCAGTTACGCCTACAGGGCCACTAATGAAAAACTGTTTTTT. Translating gives CASSYAYRATNEKLFF.

This CDR3 is CASSSSHENYGYTF. The DNA of the CDR3 is TGTGCCAGCAGCTCCTCACACGAAAACTATGGCTACACCTTC. V is TRBV6-5 and J is TRBJ1-2, with D hard to call. CDR1 is MNHEY, CDR2 SVGAGI, per germline. Trimming took 6 bases from V and 2 from J, leaving 13 bases between them. This CDR3 spans 14 amino acids.

The V call is TRBV6-6, the J call TRBJ2-7, with D tentatively TRBD2 (7 bases). V gave up 7 bases and J gave up 2 bases, with 15 bases separating them. Germline CDR1 and CDR2: MNHNY and SVGAGI (reference sequence). CDR3 length: 14 residues. CDR3 nucleotides: TGTGCCAGCACTTCGGGGGGCGCAACCTACGAGCAGTACTTC. It codes for CASTSGGATYEQYF.

The rearrangement uses TRBV7-9 and TRBJ1-1; TRBD1 might be the D (5 bases). The CDR3 runs to 15 residues. The V end was cut by 5 bases, the J end by 11 bases, with 24 bases between. Germline CDR1 is SEHNR and CDR2 is FQNEAQ (reference sequence). CDR3 sequence (DNA): TGTGCCAGCAGCCCAACCCCTCCGGGACCCCAGAGGGCTTTCTTT. It codes for CASSPTPPGPQRAFF.

This chain uses TRBV27 with TRBJ1-6; 8 bases agree with TRBD1. V dropped 3 bases and J dropped 10; count of bases not matched to a gene: 5. CDR3 length: 14 residues. In germline, CDR1 is MNHEY, CDR2 SMNVEV (reference sequence). In nucleotides, the CDR3 is TGTGCCAGCAGTTTTGACAGGGGAGTGTCACCCCTCCACTTT. Translated: CASSFDRGVSPLHF.

This clone was detected a few times. This chain's CDR3 is CASSVRPGNTEAFF. The CDR3 nucleotides are TGTGCCAGCAGCGTACGTCCGGGGAACACTGAAGCTTTCTTT. This chain connects TRBV9 to TRBJ1-1; no firm D call. V was pared by 1 base and J by 1 base, with 8 bases between. The CDR3 totals 14 residues. CDR1 SGDLS and CDR2 YYNGEE come from the germline V gene.

The chain has TRBV5-4 and TRBJ1-2; D not certain. V lost 0 bases to trimming and J lost 3 bases, with 3 bases between them. Germline lookup yields CDR1 SGHNT and CDR2 YYREEE (reference sequence). This CDR3 comprises 12 residues. CDR3 in DNA: TGTGCCAGCAGCTTGGACGACTATGGCTACACCTTC. Amino acid sequence: CASSLDDYGYTF.

The CDR3 protein is CAWSVVSRRAEQYF. CDR3 nucleotide sequence: TGTGCCTGGAGTGTCGTTTCGCGGAGGGCCGAGCAGTACTTC. The chain is built from TRBV30 and TRBJ2-7; a weak D match, TRBD2 (6 bases). The CDR3 loop spans 14 amino acids. V lost 0 bases, J lost 6 bases, and 15 bases lay in between. The germline V gene encodes CDR1 GTSNPN and CDR2 SVGIG (reference sequence).

The chain employs TRBV7-9 and TRBJ1-5; D might be TRBD1 (5 bases). V was trimmed by 3 bases and J by 2 bases, leaving 11 bases between them. This CDR3 has 15 residues. Germline CDR1 and CDR2: SEHNR and FQNEAQ (reference sequence). The DNA for the CDR3 is TGTGCCAGCAGCTTCGAAAGGGGCGGCAATCAGCCCCAGCATTTT. Encoded protein: CASSFERGGNQPQHF.

The rearrangement links TRBV6-1 to TRBJ2-5; 9 nucleotides align to TRBD2. Germline V CDR1 and CDR2: MNHNS, SASEGT. Losses at the gene ends were 5 bases for V and 2 bases for J; bases not matched to a gene: 6. This CDR3 spans 15 amino acids. The DNA of the CDR3 is TGTGCCAGCAGTTTCGCTAGCGGGGAACAAGAGACCCAGTACTTC. Amino acid sequence: CASSFASGEQETQYF.

The chain has TRBV5-1 and TRBJ1-1, with 10 bases matching TRBD1. CDR1 is SGHRS and CDR2 is YFSETQ in the germline V gene. The V segment lost 2 bases and the J segment 4 bases; nucleotides outside the gene matches: 5. This CDR3 comprises 15 residues. The CDR3 DNA reads as TGCGCCAGCAGCTTCCGGGGACAGGGGACCACTGAAGCTTTCTTT. Protein product: CASSFRGQGTTEAFF.

This sequence joins TRBV29-1 and TRBJ2-1; TRBD2 matches at 7 bases. The V and J ends lost 4 bases and 6 bases, in that order; junction bases with no gene match: 6. Germline assignment: CDR1 SQVTM and CDR2 ANQGSEA. This CDR3 contains 13 residues. Written as DNA, the CDR3 is TGCAGCGTTGTCGGAACGGGAGGCAATGAGCAGTTCTTC. It encodes CSVVGTGGNEQFF.

The chain combines TRBV6-1 with TRBJ1-1, with D possibly being TRBD1 (6 bases). The germline V and J ends were trimmed by 2 bases and 0 bases, with 16 bases remaining between them. Germline CDR1 and CDR2: MNHNS and SASEGT. This CDR3 is built from 17 residues. The CDR3 loop reads CASSESWGAEVNTEAFF. CDR3 DNA: TGTGCCAGCAGTGAAAGTTGGGGGGCGGAGGTGAACACTGAAGCTTTCTTT.

J is TRBJ2-2 and V is TRBV2; no definite D call. V lost 7 bases and J lost 2, with 8 bases in between. CDR3 length: 13 residues. The germline V gene has CDR1 SNHLY and CDR2 FYNNEI. In nucleotides, the CDR3 is TGTGCCAGCAACAGATTAAACACCGGGGAGCTGTTTTTT. It translates to CASNRLNTGELFF.

V usage is TRBV7-2 and J usage is TRBJ2-7, with 12 bases lining up with TRBD2. Germline V gives CDR1 SGHTA, CDR2 FQGNSA. This CDR3 spans 16 amino acids. V was clipped by 6 bases and J by 7 bases; unmatched bases: 13. The CDR3 here is CASSRRASGGAGEQYF. The CDR3, as DNA: TGTGCCAGCAGTCGTAGGGCTAGCGGGGGGGCTGGGGAGCAGTACTTC. Looking up the rest from reference TRBV7-2 and TRBJ2-7 gives the full variable domain: GAGVSQSPSNKVTEKGKDVELRCDPISGHTALYWYRQSLGQGLEFLIYFQGNSAPDKSGLPSDRFSAERTGGSVSTLTIQRTQQEDSAVYLCASSRRASGGAGEQYFGPGTRLTVT.

V is TRBV5-4 and J is TRBJ1-3; 11 bases line up with TRBD1. The CDR3 sequence is 15 residues long. CDR1 SGHNT and CDR2 YYREEE come from the germline V gene (reference sequence). Unmatched junction bases numbered 2, after V lost 4 bases and J lost 2 bases. CDR3 nucleotide sequence: TGTGCCAGCAGCGGGGGACAGGGGGCTGGAAACACCATATATTTT. Protein product: CASSGGQGAGNTIYF. The full variable domain, in which reference TRBV5-4 and TRBJ1-3 provide the parts outside the CDR3, is ETGVTQSPTHLIKTRGQQVTLRCSSQSGHNTVSWYQQALGQGPQFIFQYYREEENGRGNFPPRFSGLQFPNYSSELNVNALELDDSALYLCASSGGQGAGNTIYFGEGSWLTVV.

The chain recombines TRBV7-3 with TRBJ2-1; the match to TRBD2 covers 7 bases. The CDR3 loop spans 14 amino acids. With V trimmed by 2 bases and J by 7 bases, 5 bases remained unmatched. The germline V gene encodes CDR1 SGHTA and CDR2 FQGTGA. This CDR3 reads CASSLLGEGNEQFF. The CDR3 nucleotides are TGTGCCAGCAGCTTATTGGGGGAGGGTAATGAGCAGTTCTTC.

This chain links TRBV4-1 with TRBJ1-4; 8 positions match TRBD1. This CDR3 has 16 residues. Germline lookup yields CDR1 MGHRA and CDR2 YSYEKL. V lost 4 bases to trimming and J lost 0 bases; unmatched junction nucleotides: 4. CDR3 bases: TGCGCCAGCAGCCCGGGACAGGCCGCAACTAATGAAAAACTGTTTTTT. Translation gives CASSPGQAATNEKLFF.

The chain combines TRBV7-6 with TRBJ2-5; TRBD1 matches 9 bases. Trimming cost V 4 bases and J 3 bases; bases outside gene matches: 15. Germline loops: CDR1 SGHVS, CDR2 FNYEAQ. This CDR3 has 18 residues. The chain's CDR3 is CASSSPHRYRGPEETQYF. CDR3 nucleotides: TGTGCCAGCAGCTCACCCCACCGGTACAGGGGGCCTGAAGAGACCCAGTACTTC. Looking up the rest from reference TRBV7-6 and TRBJ2-5 gives the full variable domain: GAGVSQSPRYKVTKRGQDVALRCDPISGHVSLYWYRQALGQGPEFLTYFNYEAQQDKSGLPNDRFSAERPEGSISTLTIQRTEQRDSAMYRCASSSPHRYRGPEETQYFGPGTRLLVL.

The gene calls are TRBV7-2 and TRBJ2-7; D gene unclear. The CDR3 is made up of 13 amino acids. Germline V lookup: CDR1 SGHTA, CDR2 FQGNSA. Trimming removed 4 bases at V and 3 bases at J, with 10 bases between. CDR3 in amino acids: CASSSPLLYEQYF. CDR3 bases: TGTGCCAGCAGCTCCCCTCTACTCTACGAGCAGTACTTC.

A few counts support this clone. The J gene is TRBJ1-3, the V gene TRBV2; D is unclear. The CDR3 sequence is 12 residues long. V was shortened by 7 bases and J by 3 bases, with 7 bases between the two germline ends. Germline assignment: CDR1 SNHLY and CDR2 FYNNEI. Here the CDR3 reads CASTVVGNTIYF. Written as DNA, the CDR3 is TGTGCCAGCACTGTTGTTGGAAACACCATATATTTT.

The chain has TRBV27 and TRBJ2-5, with 12 positions matching TRBD2. The CDR3 has 18 amino acids. CDR1 is MNHEY, CDR2 SMNVEV, per germline (reference sequence). The V segment lost 5 bases and the J segment 1 base; nucleotides outside the gene matches: 11. The CDR3 coding sequence is TGTGCCAGCAGTCCGACTAGCGGGGGACTCTTTTCCCAAGAGACCCAGTACTTC. The encoded protein is CASSPTSGGLFSQETQYF.

The genes are TRBV6-1 and TRBJ2-3; TRBD2 matches 9 bases. The CDR3 sequence is 17 residues long. In germline, CDR1 is MNHNS, CDR2 SASEGT. V was pared by 2 bases and J by 5 bases, with 11 bases of the junction left unmatched. CDR3 sequence reads: CASSEMLAGGVKDTQYF. DNA for the CDR3: TGTGCCAGCAGTGAAATGCTGGCGGGGGGGGTTAAAGATACGCAGTATTTT.

The rearrangement links TRBV4-3 to TRBJ2-7; 7 nucleotides align to TRBD1. With V trimmed by 0 bases and J by 3 bases, 5 bases remained unmatched. The CDR3 has 15 residues. Looked up from germline, CDR1 is LGHNA and CDR2 is YSLEER. CDR3 sequence reads: CASSQDDRESYEQYF. The CDR3 bases are TGCGCCAGCAGCCAAGACGACAGGGAGAGCTACGAGCAGTACTTC.

This clone was detected a few times. V gene TRBV7-6 combines with J gene TRBJ2-1; D gene ambiguous. CDR3 length equals 14 residues. Germline V gives CDR1 SGHVS, CDR2 FNYEAQ. V lost 2 bases, J lost 5 bases, and 10 bases lay in between. CDR3 coding DNA: TGTGCCAGCAGCTTATTCGGACCCCACAATGAGCAGTTCTTC. Residues: CASSLFGPHNEQFF.